This TCR beta chain comes out of a study of blood T cell repertoires in COVID-19. Study summary: Some COVID-19 samples were acute and others convalescent; all came from the United States, Italy and Spain. Sample material is recorded as cDNA or gDNA derived from T cells, B-cell-depleted T cells, or PBMCs.

Authors' methods: Estimates of nucleated cell counts were drawn from the amplification of reference gene primers. Sequencing was performed with immunoSEQ multiplex PCR; in TCRdb, only in-frame clones are kept and a portion is missing. That table supplies the V and J calls and clone size; D and trimming were determined from the DNA. The sample shows around 110,000 clones, 75% to 95% of them seen only once. Sequences were obtained from peripheral blood. This clonotype was obtained from a woman between 25 and 40 years old with acute or convalescent COVID-19.

CDR3 sequence: CASSEYIGTGDTEAFF. The DNA of the CDR3 is TGTGCCAGCAGTGAATATATCGGGACAGGGGACACTGAAGCTTTCTTT. This rearrangement joins TRBV25-1 to TRBJ1-1; 10 bases fit TRBD1. Germline V gives CDR1 MGHDK, CDR2 SYGVNS. The V segment lost 0 bases and the J segment 3 bases; nucleotides outside the gene matches: 4. This CDR3 is built from 16 residues.